The rows below give T cell receptor beta chains drawn from one sample of a study of TIL therapy for anti-PD-1-resistant metastatic lung cancer. The repertoire was sequenced with immunoSEQ multiplex PCR; TCRdb's copy has only in-frame clones and lacks some. The table includes tens of thousands of clones, around three quarters detected once. Sample: blood, taken at baseline. The receptors were gathered from a man between 65 and 85 years old with non-small cell lung cancer. Both conserved end residues are part of each CDR3. A D gene is named only where the DNA matches it firmly. Size values are once, few and many counts, or a class for expanded clones, and some rows have none.

d_gene | abundance | j_gene | v_gene | CDR3aa | CDR3nt
TRBD2 | - | TRBJ2-1 | TRBV5-4 | CASSSESGRSYNEQFF | TGTGCCAGCAGCTCAGAAAGCGGGAGGTCCTACAATGAGCAGTTCTTC
TRBD1 | - | TRBJ2-7 | TRBV13 | CASSLPTGTVSYEQYF | TGTGCCAGCAGCTTACCGACCGGGACAGTCTCCTACGAGCAGTACTTC
- | - | TRBJ1-1 | TRBV6-1 | CASSEDEGPNTEAFF | TGTGCCAGCAGTGAAGACGAGGGGCCGAACACTGAAGCTTTCTTT
- | - | TRBJ2-7 | TRBV10-1 | CASSGRPDGEQYF | TGCGCCAGCAGTGGGAGACCGGACGGGGAGCAGTACTTC
- | few | TRBJ1-1 | TRBV20-1 | CSARDSSEAFF | TGCAGTGCTAGAGATAGCTCTGAAGCTTTCTTT
- | - | TRBJ2-2 | TRBV28 | CASSPSNTGELFF | TGTGCCAGCAGTCCCTCGAACACCGGGGAGCTGTTTTTT
TRBD2 | - | TRBJ2-2 | TRBV30 | CARGPLAGNTGELFF | TGTGCCCGGGGCCCACTAGCGGGGAACACCGGGGAGCTGTTTTTT
TRBD2 | - | TRBJ2-1 | TRBV5-1 | CASSLIGTTTYNEQFF | TGCGCCAGCAGCTTGATTGGGACTACGACCTACAATGAGCAGTTCTTC
TRBD1 | - | TRBJ2-6 | TRBV28 | CASRTQGASGANVLTF | TGTGCCAGCAGGACACAGGGGGCTTCTGGGGCCAACGTCCTGACTTTC
- | few | TRBJ2-3 | TRBV6-1 | CASSQLVATQYF | TGTGCCAGCAGCCAATTAGTTGCTACGCAGTATTTT
- | - | TRBJ2-2 | TRBV19 | CASSIDHRPNTGELFF | TGTGCCAGTAGTATAGATCACCGTCCGAACACCGGGGAGCTGTTTTTT
TRBD1 | - | TRBJ1-4 | TRBV11-2 | CASSLGDRAYNEKLFF | TGTGCCAGCAGCTTAGGGGACAGGGCGTATAATGAAAAACTGTTTTTT
TRBD1 | - | TRBJ2-2 | TRBV5-4 | CASSSGGQGTWELFF | TGTGCCAGCAGCTCAGGAGGACAGGGTACCTGGGAGCTGTTTTTT
TRBD1 | once | TRBJ1-4 | TRBV30 | CACRARDRGDEKLFF | TGTGCCTGCAGGGCTCGGGACAGGGGGGACGAAAAACTGTTTTTT
- | - | TRBJ2-2 | TRBV7-8 | CASSLDTNTGELFF | TGTGCCAGCAGCCTTGACACCAACACCGGGGAGCTGTTTTTT
TRBD2 | - | TRBJ2-1 | TRBV6-1 | CASTTWGGSHNEQFF | TGTGCCAGCACTACGTGGGGCGGGAGCCACAATGAGCAGTTCTTC
TRBD2 | few | TRBJ2-7 | TRBV5-6 | CASSSRTSGGPNYEQYF | TGTGCCAGCAGCTCACGGACTAGCGGGGGTCCAAACTACGAGCAGTACTTC
- | - | TRBJ2-5 | TRBV6-1 | CASRGETQYF | TGTGCCAGTAGGGGGGAGACCCAGTACTTC
- | - | TRBJ2-3 | TRBV29-1 | CSVEDNTGTLF | TGCAGCGTTGAAGATAATACCGGGACCCTCTTT